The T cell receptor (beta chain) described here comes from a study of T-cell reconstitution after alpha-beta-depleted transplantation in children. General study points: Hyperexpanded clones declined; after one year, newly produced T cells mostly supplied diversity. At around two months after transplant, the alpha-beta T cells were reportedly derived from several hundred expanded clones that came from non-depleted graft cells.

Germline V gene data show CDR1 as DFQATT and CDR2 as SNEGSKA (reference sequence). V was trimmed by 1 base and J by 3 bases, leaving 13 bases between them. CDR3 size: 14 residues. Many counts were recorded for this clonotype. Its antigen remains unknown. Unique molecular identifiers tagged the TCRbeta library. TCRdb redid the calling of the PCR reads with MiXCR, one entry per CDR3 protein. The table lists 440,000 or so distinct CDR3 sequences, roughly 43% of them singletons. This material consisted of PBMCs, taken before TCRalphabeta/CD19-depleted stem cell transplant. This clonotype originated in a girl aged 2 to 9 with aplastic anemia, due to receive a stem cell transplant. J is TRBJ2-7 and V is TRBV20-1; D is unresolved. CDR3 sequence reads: CSARGGPQSYEQYF. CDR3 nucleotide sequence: TGCAGTGCTAGAGGTGGACCCCAGAGCTACGAGCAGTACTTC.